This T cell receptor beta chain was observed in a study of blood T cell repertoires in COVID-19. The CDR3 has 15 residues. Trimming removed 2 bases at V and 0 bases at J, with 13 bases between. Germline V gene data show CDR1 as GTSNPN and CDR2 as SVGIG (reference sequence). Participants were placed into cohorts based on the clinical history they reported. Sequencing used immunoSEQ multiplex PCR; TCRdb keeps in-frame clones, though not all of them. This sample has 250,000 to 300,000 clones; 88% occur once, and the top ten carry roughly 2%. The clonotype originates from a woman aged 55-70 years in a cohort exposed to, infected with or recovered from COVID-19 (not recorded which). The sample was PBMCs or T cells enriched from blood (not recorded which). The chain couples TRBV30 to TRBJ1-1; D is ambiguous. The CDR3 loop reads CAWSFLPGMNTEAFF. In DNA, the CDR3 is TGTGCCTGGAGTTTTCTCCCCGGGATGAACACTGAAGCTTTCTTT. Together with reference TRBV30 and TRBJ1-1, the CDR3 gives the full variable domain: SQTIHQWPATLVQPVGSPLSLECTVEGTSNPNLYWYRQAAGRGLQLLFYSVGIGQISSEVPQNLSASRPQDRQFILSSKKLLLSDSGFYLCAWSFLPGMNTEAFFGQGTRLTVV.